The present T cell receptor (beta chain) was sequenced within a study of blood T cell repertoires in COVID-19. Only in-frame clones appear in the TCRdb table, and some are missing; sequencing was by immunoSEQ multiplex PCR. Altogether 250,000 or so clones are present, roughly four fifths being singletons, with the ten largest covering approximately 3.6%. This CDR3 spans 18 amino acids. Germline V CDR1 and CDR2: SNHLY, FYNNEI. To note about this clone: One end of the junction does not line up with germline, which may come from a read error.

The genes are TRBV2 and TRBJ2-7; 12 positions match TRBD2. The receptor was isolated from a man aged 45-65 years who had recovered from COVID-19. The sequencing sample was made of PBMCs or T cells enriched from blood (not recorded which). The CDR3 here is CASNEGGTSGFILYEQYF. CDR3 nucleotides: TGTGCCAGCAATGAAGGAGGGACTAGCGGGTTCATCCTCTACGAGCAGTACTTC.